The subject of this entry is one T cell receptor (beta chain). TCRdb's copy holds only in-frame clones and misses some; the assay was immunoSEQ multiplex PCR. This sample has a few hundred thousand clones, with around 89% found just once. The record originates from a study of blood T cell repertoires in COVID-19. Overall study: Nucleic acid was either cDNA or gDNA, and it came from T cells, B-cell-depleted T cells, or PBMCs.

Germline lookup yields CDR1 SGHVS and CDR2 FQNEAQ. V lost 6 bases, J lost 12 bases, and 18 bases lay in between. This CDR3 contains 12 residues. The receptor was derived from a man between 40 and 49 years old with acute or convalescent COVID-19. The specimen sequenced was peripheral blood. This rearrangement joins TRBV7-8 to TRBJ2-7; D possibly corresponds to TRBD2 (6 bases). In DNA, the CDR3 is TGTGCCAGCAGTCAGATAGCGGCACAACGGTACTTC. Translated: CASSQIAAQRYF.